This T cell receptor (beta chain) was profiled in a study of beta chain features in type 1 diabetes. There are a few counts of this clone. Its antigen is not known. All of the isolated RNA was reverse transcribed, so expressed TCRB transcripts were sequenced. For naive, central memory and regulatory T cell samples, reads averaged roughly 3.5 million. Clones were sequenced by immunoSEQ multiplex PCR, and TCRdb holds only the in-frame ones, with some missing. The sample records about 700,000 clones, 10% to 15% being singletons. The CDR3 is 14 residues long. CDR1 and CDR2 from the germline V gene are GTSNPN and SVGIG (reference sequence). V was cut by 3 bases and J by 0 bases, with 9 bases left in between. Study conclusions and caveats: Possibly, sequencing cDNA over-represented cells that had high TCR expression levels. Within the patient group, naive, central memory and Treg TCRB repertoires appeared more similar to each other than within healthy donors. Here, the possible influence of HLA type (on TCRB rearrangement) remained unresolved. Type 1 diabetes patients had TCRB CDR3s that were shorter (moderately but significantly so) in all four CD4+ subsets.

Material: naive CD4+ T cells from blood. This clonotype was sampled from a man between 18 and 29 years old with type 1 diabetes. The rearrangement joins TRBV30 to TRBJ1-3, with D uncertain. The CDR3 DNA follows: TGTGCCTGGAGGGGCAGGAGCTCTGGAAACACCATATATTTT. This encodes CAWRGRSSGNTIYF. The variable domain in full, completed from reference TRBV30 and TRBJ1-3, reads SQTIHQWPATLVQPVGSPLSLECTVEGTSNPNLYWYRQAAGRGLQLLFYSVGIGQISSEVPQNLSASRPQDRQFILSSKKLLLSDSGFYLCAWRGRSSGNTIYFGEGSWLTVV.